This T cell receptor beta chain is drawn from a study of T cells in Graves' hyperthyroidism and ophthalmopathy. The germline CDR1 and CDR2 sequences are GTSNPN and SVGIG (reference sequence). The CDR3 is 14 amino acids. V lost 3 bases to trimming and J lost 5 bases, with 15 bases between them. It was RNA transcripts that yielded the amplified TCR beta CDR3 regions. TCR CDR3 regions were first amplified by RT-PCR with HTBI primers. One entry per CDR3 protein, called by TCRdb with MiXCR from the multiplex PCR reads. The sample carries 550,000 to 800,000 distinct CDR3 sequences, around 16% recorded once.

The V gene is TRBV30, the J gene TRBJ2-3, with TRBD2 as a possible D gene (6 bases). The specimen sequenced was blood. This TCR derives from a man aged 50 to 60 with Graves' hyperthyroidism. The chain's CDR3 is CAWRPGVGGDTQYF. CDR3 DNA: TGTGCCTGGAGGCCGGGAGTTGGGGGAGATACGCAGTATTTT. The full variable domain, in which reference TRBV30 and TRBJ2-3 provide the parts outside the CDR3, is SQTIHQWPATLVQPVGSPLSLECTVEGTSNPNLYWYRQAAGRGLQLLFYSVGIGQISSEVPQNLSASRPQDRQFILSSKKLLLSDSGFYLCAWRPGVGGDTQYFGPGTRLTVL.